A single sample gave rise to the 19 T cell receptor beta chains below, sequenced in a study of radiation and T cells in renal cell carcinoma. Clones were sequenced by immunoSEQ multiplex PCR, and TCRdb holds only the in-frame ones, with some missing. Of about 130,000 clones listed, about 81% are singletons. As to time point: blood 2 weeks post-SBRT. Treatment defined: 15 Gy SBRT to primary tumor, nephrectomy 4 weeks later. The source was blood, collected from a patient whose treatment included radiotherapy and nephrectomy. The receptors here all came from a woman aged 55-69 years with renal cell carcinoma.

The gene calls are TRBV11-2 and TRBJ2-7; possible D gene TRBD2, 6 bases. The V gene lost 1 base and the J gene lost 4 bases, with 11 bases spanning the gap. Germline-derived CDR1 and CDR2 are SGHAT and FQNNGV. This CDR3 is built from 14 residues. CDR3 DNA: TGTGCCAGCAGCTTAGGGGTGGAGGGGTACGAGCAGTACTTC. The encoded protein is CASSLGVEGYEQYF.

CDR3 sequence reads: CSTRTSGGDIVTDTQYF. In nucleotides, the CDR3 is TGCAGCACCAGAACTAGCGGGGGAGATATAGTCACAGATACGCAGTATTTT. The chain joins TRBV29-1 to TRBJ2-3, with 11 bases fitting TRBD2. The CDR3 has 17 amino acids. CDR1 SQVTM and CDR2 ANQGSEA come from the germline V gene. V lost 8 bases and J lost 2; bases outside the gene matches: 15.

The genes are TRBV7-9 and TRBJ2-7; D possibly corresponds to TRBD1 (5 bases). V was trimmed by 4 bases and J by 2 bases, leaving 6 bases between them. CDR1 and CDR2 (germline): SEHNR, FQNEAQ (reference sequence). CDR3 size: 12 residues. CDR3 nucleotides: TGTGCCAGCAGCTCAGGGACCTACGAGCAGTACTTC. This sequence encodes CASSSGTYEQYF.

The CDR3 nucleotides are TGTGCCAGCAGTTACGGGGGGCACCCATATGAGCAGTTCTTC. Protein: CASSYGGHPYEQFF. V gene TRBV6-5 combines with J gene TRBJ2-1; D is possibly TRBD1 or TRBD2 (6 bases each). The CDR3 runs 14 residues. V lost 2 bases, J lost 8 bases, and 13 bases lay in between. Germline V gene lookup returns CDR1 MNHEY and CDR2 SVGAGI.

V gene TRBV5-1 combines with J gene TRBJ2-1; 9 bases are shared with TRBD2. The CDR3 sequence is 16 residues long. Germline V CDR1 and CDR2: SGHRS, YFSETQ. V gave up 0 bases and J gave up 3 bases; unmatched junction bases: 4. The CDR3: CASSLASGGNYNEQFF. The CDR3 nucleotides read TGCGCCAGCAGCTTGGCAAGCGGGGGGAACTACAATGAGCAGTTCTTC.

The rearrangement uses TRBV2 and TRBJ2-7; D perhaps matches TRBD1 (7 bases). V was trimmed by 0 bases and J by 1 base, leaving 13 bases between them. The CDR3 has 16 amino acids. Germline values: CDR1 SNHLY, CDR2 FYNNEI. The CDR3 is CASSEAGQGGSYEQYF. Here the CDR3 DNA reads TGTGCCAGCAGTGAAGCTGGGCAGGGGGGTTCCTACGAGCAGTACTTC.

Turning to this clone: A much larger clone differs by one base, so this may be a read error. The chain combines TRBV5-1 with TRBJ2-7; no clear D gene. Germline-derived CDR1 and CDR2 are SGHRS and YFSETQ. Trimming left V 1 base short and J 5 bases short, with 7 bases between. The CDR3 covers 12 residues. The CDR3 nucleotides are TGCGCCAGCAGCTTGTTACGGGACGAGCAGTACTTC. Its translation: CASSLLRDEQYF.

This chain connects TRBV19 to TRBJ1-5; TRBD1 might be the D (5 bases). Between the trimmed V and J ends, which lost 0 bases and 0 bases, there was a span of 12 bases. This CDR3 is built from 17 residues. CDR1 LNHDA and CDR2 SQIVND come from the germline V gene (reference sequence). CDR3 loop: CASSIDLAGYSNQPQHF. The CDR3 bases are TGTGCCAGTAGTATAGATCTCGCAGGGTATAGCAATCAGCCCCAGCATTTT. Combining the CDR3 with reference TRBV19 and TRBJ1-5 gives the whole variable domain DGGITQSPKYLFRKEGQNVTLSCEQNLNHDAMYWYRQDPGQGLRLIYYSQIVNDFQKGDIAEGYSVSREKKESFPLTVTSAQKNPTAFYLCASSIDLAGYSNQPQHFGDGTRLSIL.

This clone was detected only once. The V and J genes are TRBV5-1 and TRBJ2-7; tentative D call: TRBD1 (6 bases). V lost 0 bases to trimming and J lost 4 bases, with 11 bases between them. CDR3 length: 14 amino acids. Germline V lookup: CDR1 SGHRS, CDR2 YFSETQ. The CDR3 sequence: CASSLAVRGYEQYF. The CDR3, as DNA: TGCGCCAGCAGCTTGGCTGTCAGGGGATACGAGCAGTACTTC.

The chain's CDR3 is CASSAPGRNTEAFF. The CDR3, as DNA: TGTGCCAGCAGCGCGCCAGGTAGGAACACTGAAGCTTTCTTT. The chain uses TRBV9 and TRBJ1-1; D uncertain. The V end lost 3 bases, the J end lost 1 base, and 10 bases lay between the germline ends. The CDR3 spans 14 residues. Germline values: CDR1 SGDLS, CDR2 YYNGEE.

V usage is TRBV28 and J usage is TRBJ1-3, with D possibly being TRBD1 (6 bases). V gave up 5 bases and J gave up 5 bases, with 10 bases separating them. CDR1 is MDHEN and CDR2 is SYDVKM in the germline V gene. CDR3 size: 13 residues. The CDR3 loop reads CASSPQGRNTIYF. In DNA, the CDR3 is TGTGCCAGCAGTCCTCAGGGGAGAAACACCATATATTTT.

The chain is built from TRBV2 and TRBJ2-6; 8 bases are shared with TRBD2. The CDR3 spans 20 residues. Germline CDR1 SNHLY, CDR2 FYNNEI. Unmatched junction bases numbered 19, after V lost 8 bases and J lost 1 base. The chain's CDR3 is CASLGGAAGTLDSGANVLTF. The CDR3 DNA is TGTGCCAGCCTCGGGGGGGCGGCCGGAACTCTGGATTCTGGGGCCAACGTCCTGACTTTC. The entire variable domain, with the rest obtained from reference TRBV2 and TRBJ2-6, is as follows: EPEVTQTPSHQVTQMGQEVILRCVPISNHLYFYWYRQILGQKVEFLVSFYNNEISEKSEIFDDQFSVERPDGSNFTLKIRSTKLEDSAMYFCASLGGAAGTLDSGANVLTFGAGSRLTVL.

The rearrangement links TRBV7-2 to TRBJ2-5, with D possibly being TRBD2 (6 bases). Between the trimmed V and J ends, which lost 5 bases and 5 bases, there was a span of 21 bases. Germline-derived CDR1 and CDR2 are SGHTA and FQGNSA. CDR3 length: 16 amino acids. CDR3 sequence (DNA): TGTGCCAGCAGCGGGGCGGGGCAGGGTTTTTCGGAGACCCAGTACTTC. This sequence encodes CASSGAGQGFSETQYF.

This sequence joins TRBV11-2 and TRBJ2-1; D not certain. This CDR3 has 15 residues. The germline V gene encodes CDR1 SGHAT and CDR2 FQNNGV. Trimming stripped 6 bases from V and 0 bases from J, with 12 bases between. Here the CDR3 DNA reads TGTGCCAGCAGTTACCAATCGAGCTCCTACAATGAGCAGTTCTTC. It yields the protein CASSYQSSSYNEQFF. Supplemented by reference TRBV11-2 and TRBJ2-1, the full variable domain reads EAGVAQSPRYKIIEKRQSVAFWCNPISGHATLYWYQQILGQGPKLLIQFQNNGVVDDSQLPKDRFSAERLKGVDSTLKIQPAKLEDSAVYLCASSYQSSSYNEQFFGPGTRLTVL.

V usage is TRBV7-3 and J usage is TRBJ2-7; D is possibly TRBD2 (5 bases). Trimming removed 2 bases from V and 2 bases from J, with 13 bases in between. Germline V CDR1 and CDR2: SGHTA, FQGTGA. This CDR3 comprises 15 residues. CDR3 nucleotide sequence: TGTGCCAGCAGCTTAGAAGGAGGAACAACCTACGAGCAGTACTTC. Amino acids: CASSLEGGTTYEQYF.

This rearrangement joins TRBV19 to TRBJ2-2, with D unresolved. Between the trimmed V and J ends, which lost 5 bases and 0 bases, there was a span of 13 bases. This CDR3 has 16 amino acids. Germline loops: CDR1 LNHDA, CDR2 SQIVND (reference sequence). CDR3 DNA: TGTGCCAGTAGTCAGGTGGTCGGATCGAACACCGGGGAGCTGTTTTTT. Protein product: CASSQVVGSNTGELFF.

The chain combines TRBV9 with TRBJ2-3; the D gene could be TRBD1 or TRBD2 (5 bases each). This CDR3 is built from 16 residues. V was pared by 0 bases and J by 0 bases, with 11 bases between. The germline gives CDR1 SGDLS, CDR2 YYNGEE. Written as DNA, the CDR3 is TGTGCCAGCAGCGTAGAGGGGACGTATAGCACAGATACGCAGTATTTT. Translating it yields CASSVEGTYSTDTQYF.

The genes are TRBV2 and TRBJ2-4; perhaps D is TRBD1 or TRBD2 (5 bases each). Germline values: CDR1 SNHLY, CDR2 FYNNEI. CDR3 length equals 13 residues. V was trimmed by 6 bases and J by 8 bases, leaving 14 bases between them. The CDR3 sequence is CASSGTFNYIQYF. CDR3 bases: TGTGCCAGCAGCGGGACCTTCAATTACATTCAGTACTTC.

The rearrangement uses TRBV7-2 and TRBJ1-6, with D possibly matching TRBD1 (6 bases). The germline V gene encodes CDR1 SGHTA and CDR2 FQGNSA. There are 15 residues in the CDR3. Between the trimmed V and J ends, which lost 3 bases and 9 bases, there was a span of 15 bases. CDR3 sequence reads: CASSLNMGAGSPLHF. The CDR3 nucleotides read TGTGCCAGCAGCTTGAATATGGGGGCGGGTTCACCCCTCCACTTT.